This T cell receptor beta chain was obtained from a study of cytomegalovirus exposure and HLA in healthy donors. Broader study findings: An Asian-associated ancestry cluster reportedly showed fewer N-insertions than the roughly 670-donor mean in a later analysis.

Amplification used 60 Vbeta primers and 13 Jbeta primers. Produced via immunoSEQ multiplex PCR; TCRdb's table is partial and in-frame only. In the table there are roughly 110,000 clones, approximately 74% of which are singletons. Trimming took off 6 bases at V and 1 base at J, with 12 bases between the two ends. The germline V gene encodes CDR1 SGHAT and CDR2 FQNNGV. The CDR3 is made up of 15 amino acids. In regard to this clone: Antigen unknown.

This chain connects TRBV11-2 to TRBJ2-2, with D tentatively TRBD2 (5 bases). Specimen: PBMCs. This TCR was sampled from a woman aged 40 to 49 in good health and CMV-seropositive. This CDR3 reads CASRARRQNTGELFF. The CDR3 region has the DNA TGTGCCAGCAGGGCTAGGAGGCAGAACACCGGGGAGCTGTTTTTT.